The 22 T cell receptor beta chains presented below share a single source sample, sequenced in a study of T cell responses to AZD1222 COVID-19 vaccine. Measured with immunoSEQ multiplex PCR; TCRdb has only the in-frame clones, and not every one. This table holds more than 100,000 clones, 87% found once. This specimen consisted of peripheral blood, obtained on day 0 of AZD1222 vaccination. The receptors were gathered from an adult in good health.

This sequence joins TRBV19 and TRBJ2-7; D is undetermined. Trimming took off 4 bases at V and 1 base at J, with 17 bases between the two ends. CDR1 is LNHDA, CDR2 SQIVND, per germline (reference sequence). The CDR3 is 16 residues long. The CDR3 nucleotides read TGTGCCAGTAGTAGCCTAGGACGTGGAGTGTCCTACGAGCAGTACTTC. Its translation: CASSSLGRGVSYEQYF.

The gene calls are TRBV7-8 and TRBJ1-2; D remains unclear. The germline CDR1 and CDR2 sequences are SGHVS and FQNEAQ. V gave up 1 base and J gave up 5 bases, with 5 bases separating them. The CDR3 consists of 12 residues. The CDR3 bases are TGTGCCAGCAGCTTAGAAGGATATGGCTACACCTTC. Its translation is CASSLEGYGYTF.

This clone turned up a few times. The chain joins TRBV12-3 or TRBV12-4 to TRBJ2-7; D remains ambiguous. The CDR3 is 12 residues long. Trimming pared 6 bases from V and 2 bases from J, leaving 8 bases between. CDR3 sequence (DNA): TGTGCCAGCAGAGGGCTAACCTACGAGCAGTACTTC. Amino acids: CASRGLTYEQYF.

This clone was counted a single time. The chain joins TRBV6-6 to TRBJ2-7, with D perhaps matching TRBD1 or TRBD2 (5 bases each). The V end lost 6 bases, the J end lost 2 bases, and 11 bases lay between the germline ends. The CDR3 contains 13 residues. Germline assignment: CDR1 MNHNY and CDR2 SVGAGI (reference sequence). The CDR3 sequence is CASRAGTTYEQYF. The DNA of the CDR3 is TGTGCCAGCAGAGCCGGGACCACCTACGAGCAGTACTTC.

The chain is built from TRBV7-2 and TRBJ2-7, with no clear D. Germline V gene lookup returns CDR1 SGHTA and CDR2 FQGNSA. The CDR3 is made up of 13 amino acids. The germline V and J ends were trimmed by 1 base and 10 bases, with 14 bases remaining between them. CDR3 protein: CASSLVSKRLQYF. CDR3 DNA sequence: TGTGCCAGCAGCTTAGTTTCGAAAAGACTTCAGTACTTC.

The rearrangement joins TRBV28 to TRBJ1-2; possibly TRBD1 for D (5 bases). The germline V and J ends were trimmed by 3 bases and 4 bases, with 12 bases remaining between them. The germline V gene has CDR1 MDHEN and CDR2 SYDVKM. This CDR3 spans 14 amino acids. CDR3 DNA sequence: TGTGCCAGCAGTTTGTGGGGCCTGGCCTATGGCTACACCTTC. It specifies CASSLWGLAYGYTF.

This clone was seen a few times. This chain joins TRBV2 and TRBJ1-2; a weak D match, TRBD1 (6 bases). V lost 7 bases, J lost 8 bases, and 17 bases lay in between. Germline V CDR1 and CDR2: SNHLY, FYNNEI. CDR3 size: 13 residues. CDR3 nucleotides: TGTGCCAGCAAACAACTGACAGGCTTCGGCTACACCTTC. Translating it yields CASKQLTGFGYTF.

This chain links TRBV7-9 with TRBJ1-1; no clear D. This CDR3 has 13 amino acids. Between the trimmed V and J ends, which lost 1 base and 3 bases, there was a span of 6 bases. Germline V lookup: CDR1 SEHNR, CDR2 FQNEAQ (reference sequence). CDR3 region: CASSLGLYTEAFF. The DNA for the CDR3 is TGTGCCAGCAGCTTAGGGCTATACACTGAAGCTTTCTTT.

The chain recombines TRBV3-1 (or the pseudogene TRBV3-2) with TRBJ1-5, with D unclear. The CDR3 extends over 17 amino acids. The V end lost 0 bases, the J end lost 2 bases, and 14 bases lay between the germline ends. The V gene's germline CDR1 is LGHDT and CDR2 YNNKEL (reference sequence). The CDR3 sequence: CASSQERSGEGNQPQHF. The CDR3 DNA sequence: TGTGCCAGCAGCCAAGAACGGTCAGGAGAAGGCAATCAGCCCCAGCATTTT.

In DNA, the CDR3 is TGTGCCAGCAGCCAAGGACAGGGGGCCTTCTTGAACACTGAAGCTTTCTTT. It encodes CASSQGQGAFLNTEAFF. The chain recombines TRBV5-4 with TRBJ1-1, with 11 nucleotides matching TRBD1. From germline, CDR1 is SGHNT and CDR2 YYREEE (reference sequence). The junction had 8 bases not matched to a gene; V was cut back by 4 bases and J by 0 bases. The CDR3 sequence is 17 residues long.

V is TRBV5-8 and J is TRBJ2-3; D not resolved. This CDR3 is 12 amino acids long. The germline V gene has CDR1 SGHTS and CDR2 YDEGEE. V was clipped by 0 bases and J by 6 bases, with 5 bases between them. CDR3 amino acids: CASSLAGDTQYF. The CDR3 DNA sequence: TGTGCCAGCAGCTTGGCGGGTGATACGCAGTATTTT.

This clone was seen a single time. This sequence joins TRBV28 and TRBJ1-2; D is uncertain. The CDR3 has 16 residues. In germline, CDR1 is MDHEN, CDR2 SYDVKM. V lost 3 bases to trimming and J lost 3 bases, with 17 bases between them. This chain's CDR3 is CASSLIGTRRDYGYTF. For the CDR3, the DNA is TGTGCCAGCAGTTTGATAGGAACACGGCGCGACTATGGCTACACCTTC.

The chain is built from TRBV27 and TRBJ1-1; D may be TRBD1 (5 bases). This CDR3 has 15 amino acids. Trimming took off 7 bases at V and 1 base at J, with 16 bases between the two ends. Germline values: CDR1 MNHEY, CDR2 SMNVEV (reference sequence). The CDR3 sequence is CASTLAPGGNTEAFF. CDR3 nucleotides: TGTGCCAGCACCCTAGCCCCGGGGGGGAACACTGAAGCTTTCTTT.

The CDR3 loop is CASSPASGNYGYTF. The CDR3, as DNA: TGTGCCAGCTCACCCGCCTCGGGAAACTATGGCTACACCTTC. V usage is TRBV18 and J usage is TRBJ1-2, with D unclear. CDR3 length: 14 residues. V lost 3 bases, J lost 2 bases, and 10 bases lay in between. CDR1 and CDR2 from the germline V gene are KGHSH and LQKENI. Complete variable domain (other parts from reference TRBV18 and TRBJ1-2): NAGVMQNPRHLVRRRGQEARLRCSPMKGHSHVYWYRQLPEEGLKFMVYLQKENIIDESGMPKERFSAEFPKEGPSILRIQQVVRGDSAAYFCASSPASGNYGYTFGSGTRLTVV.

The chain couples TRBV20-1 to TRBJ2-7; 7 nucleotides align to TRBD1. The V and J ends lost 3 bases and 1 base, in that order; junction bases with no gene match: 6. Germline V gene lookup returns CDR1 DFQATT and CDR2 SNEGSKA (reference sequence). This CDR3 comprises 14 residues. The CDR3 protein is CSASPTGQSYEQYF. The CDR3 coding sequence is TGCAGTGCTAGTCCGACAGGGCAATCCTACGAGCAGTACTTC.

J is TRBJ1-1 and V is TRBV29-1; TRBD1 is a possible D gene (6 bases). From germline, CDR1 is SQVTM and CDR2 ANQGSEA. The V end lost 7 bases, the J end lost 6 bases, and 9 bases lay between the germline ends. The CDR3 extends over 10 amino acids. The CDR3 reads CSAWTAEAFF. The CDR3 bases are TGCAGCGCGTGGACAGCTGAAGCTTTCTTT. The complete variable domain, with remaining parts taken from reference TRBV29-1 and TRBJ1-1, reads SAVISQKPSRDICQRGTSLTIQCQVDSQVTMMFWYRQQPGQSLTLIATANQGSEATYESGFVIDKFPISRPNLTFSTLTVSNMSPEDSSIYLCSAWTAEAFFGQGTRLTVV.

V and J are TRBV7-9 and TRBJ1-2, with 8 bases identical to TRBD1. Germline V gene lookup returns CDR1 SEHNR and CDR2 FQNEAQ (reference sequence). The V and J ends lost 1 base and 6 bases, in that order; junction bases with no gene match: 1. This CDR3 comprises 13 residues. CDR3 protein: CASSLGQGHGYTF. CDR3 in DNA: TGTGCCAGCAGCTTAGGACAGGGGCATGGCTACACCTTC.

This rearrangement joins TRBV9 to TRBJ1-4; no clear D. Germline V lookup: CDR1 SGDLS, CDR2 YYNGEE. Trimming removed 0 bases from V and 4 bases from J, with 10 bases in between. This CDR3 contains 15 residues. CDR3 residues: CASSVGGSHNEKLFF. CDR3 DNA sequence: TGTGCCAGCAGCGTAGGTGGCAGCCATAATGAAAAACTGTTTTTT.

V usage is TRBV6-2 or TRBV6-3 and J usage is TRBJ1-2; no firm D call. Per the germline V gene, CDR1 is MNHEY and CDR2 is SVGEGT. Trimming took 0 bases from V and 4 from J, leaving 9 bases between them. The CDR3 length is 14 residues. The CDR3 loop reads CASSYSGAFYGYTF. CDR3 DNA: TGTGCCAGCAGTTACTCTGGAGCGTTCTATGGCTACACCTTC.

The chain carries TRBV10-3 and TRBJ1-3, with D perhaps matching TRBD1 (6 bases). V gave up 0 bases and J gave up 8 bases, with 11 bases separating them. The CDR3 consists of 14 residues. From germline, CDR1 is ENHRY and CDR2 SYGVKD. For the CDR3, the DNA is TGTGCCATCAGTGAGTCTGGGGGCGGATACACCATATATTTT. Protein product: CAISESGGGYTIYF.

This clone was recorded a few times. The chain uses TRBV4-2 and TRBJ2-7, with D possibly matching TRBD2 (5 bases). V gave up 1 base and J gave up 3 bases, with 16 bases separating them. Germline CDR1 is LGHNA and CDR2 is YNFKEQ. This CDR3 comprises 16 residues. DNA of the CDR3: TGTGCCAGCAGCCAAGCAGTCACCGGGAATCGCTACGAGCAGTACTTC. Translation: CASSQAVTGNRYEQYF.

The chain carries TRBV4-1 and TRBJ1-4, with 8 bases matching TRBD1. Per the germline V gene, CDR1 is MGHRA and CDR2 is YSYEKL. The CDR3 extends over 18 amino acids. Losses at the gene ends were 4 bases for V and 8 bases for J; bases not matched to a gene: 18. The CDR3 protein is CASSLTTARTGRYEKLFF. The CDR3 coding sequence is TGCGCCAGCAGCCTCACAACTGCTCGGACAGGGAGATACGAAAAACTGTTTTTT.